The next 27 T cell receptor beta chains were all read from a single sample in a study of neoadjuvant nivolumab and ipilimumab in lung cancer. Method: immunoSEQ multiplex PCR; TCRdb's copy keeps in-frame clones and lacks some. Of about 38,000 clones in the sample, about 88% were seen once. The sequencing used peripheral blood, collected before neoadjuvant nivolumab, alone or with ipilimumab. The receptors originated from an adult with non-small cell lung cancer.

The V gene is TRBV10-1, the J gene TRBJ1-2; tentatively, D is TRBD1 (6 bases). The CDR3 contains 15 residues. CDR1 and CDR2 from the germline V gene are WNHNN and SYGVQD (reference sequence). Trimming shortened V by 3 bases and J by 2 bases, and 13 bases separated the two germline ends. The CDR3 spells CASSDLLDRNYGYTF. In DNA form, the CDR3 reads TGCGCCAGCAGTGACCTCCTCGACAGGAACTATGGCTACACCTTC.

Comment on this clone: At one boundary the junction diverges from the germline segment, which might be a read error. The DNA of the CDR3 is TGCGCCAGCAGCTTGGGGGGTCCTGAACCCATCTTC. This gives the protein CASSLGGPEPIF. V and J are TRBV5-1 and TRBJ1-2, with unresolved D. The CDR3 has 12 residues. Per germline, CDR1 SGHRS and CDR2 YFSETQ.

This rearrangement joins TRBV11-2 to TRBJ1-2; D possibly corresponds to TRBD1 (6 bases). The CDR3 sequence is 18 residues long. Germline loops: CDR1 SGHAT, CDR2 FQNNGV. Trimming removed 4 bases at V and 6 bases at J, with 27 bases between. CDR3 nucleotides: TGTGCCAGCAGCTCCCTAAGGCCCCACACCTTAGGGGACAATGGCTACACCTTC. Its protein product is CASSSLRPHTLGDNGYTF. Full variable domain (rest looked up from reference TRBV11-2 and TRBJ1-2): EAGVAQSPRYKIIEKRQSVAFWCNPISGHATLYWYQQILGQGPKLLIQFQNNGVVDDSQLPKDRFSAERLKGVDSTLKIQPAKLEDSAVYLCASSSLRPHTLGDNGYTFGSGTRLTVV.

The chain recombines TRBV30 with TRBJ2-4; TRBD1 matches 12 bases. CDR3 length: 14 residues. Germline V CDR1 and CDR2: GTSNPN, SVGIG (reference sequence). V lost 5 bases and J lost 2; bases outside the gene matches: 1. CDR3 nucleotide sequence: TGTGCCTGGGGGACAGGGGGCCCCAAAAACATTCAGTACTTC. It is translated as CAWGTGGPKNIQYF.

The J gene is TRBJ1-5, the V gene TRBV30; D uncertain. Germline CDR1 is GTSNPN and CDR2 is SVGIG (reference sequence). There are 12 residues in the CDR3. Trimming cost V 0 bases and J 11 bases, with 11 bases left between them. CDR3 in DNA: TGTGCCTGGAGTGTCCCAGCTGAAGCCCAGCATTTT. It encodes CAWSVPAEAQHF.

The chain is built from TRBV28 and TRBJ1-5; 9 nucleotides match TRBD1. Germline V gene sequence: CDR1 MDHEN, CDR2 SYDVKM. The CDR3 consists of 16 residues. The junction had 7 bases not matched to a gene; V was cut back by 3 bases and J by 4 bases. CDR3 in DNA: TGTGCCAGCAGTTTCCCTGGACAGGGGACTAATCAGCCCCAGCATTTT. Amino acids: CASSFPGQGTNQPQHF.

The V call is TRBV14, the J call TRBJ2-2, with D perhaps assigned TRBD1 or TRBD2 (5 bases each). CDR1 and CDR2 from the germline V gene are SGHDN and FVKESK. The CDR3 is 20 residues long. The ends were cut back, 0 bases at V and 3 bases at J, with 23 bases in the middle. CDR3 protein: CASSQEEGGQGSWDTGELFF. Here the CDR3 DNA reads TGTGCCAGCAGCCAAGAAGAAGGAGGTCAGGGATCCTGGGACACCGGGGAGCTGTTTTTT.

The chain carries TRBV30 and TRBJ2-2, with 7 bases matching TRBD2. The CDR3 totals 16 residues. Trimming removed 1 base from V and 5 bases from J; junction bases left unmatched: 10. The germline V gene encodes CDR1 GTSNPN and CDR2 SVGIG (reference sequence). CDR3 sequence (DNA): TGTGCCTGGAGTGCCCGCCCCGGACTAGGGACCGGGGAGCTGTTTTTT. Translating gives CAWSARPGLGTGELFF. The complete variable domain, with remaining parts taken from reference TRBV30 and TRBJ2-2, reads SQTIHQWPATLVQPVGSPLSLECTVEGTSNPNLYWYRQAAGRGLQLLFYSVGIGQISSEVPQNLSASRPQDRQFILSSKKLLLSDSGFYLCAWSARPGLGTGELFFGEGSRLTVL.

This clone was detected once. The chain combines TRBV7-3 with TRBJ2-3; TRBD2 aligns across 9 bases. The CDR3 sequence is 15 residues long. The J segment lost 5 bases and the V segment lost 2 bases, leaving 5 bases of the junction unmatched. The germline CDR1 and CDR2 sequences are SGHTA and FQGTGA. The CDR3 nucleotides read TGTGCCAGCAGCTTAGCGGGAGGGCCGAGAGATACGCAGTATTTT. Translating it yields CASSLAGGPRDTQYF.

This chain uses TRBV7-3 with TRBJ2-1; D unresolved. V lost 1 base to trimming and J lost 7 bases, with 8 bases between them. This CDR3 region has 13 residues. Germline loops: CDR1 SGHTA, CDR2 FQGTGA. The CDR3 spells CASSLNGVNEQFF. The CDR3 DNA sequence: TGTGCCAGCAGCTTAAACGGAGTGAATGAGCAGTTCTTC.

The chain combines TRBV5-4 with TRBJ1-1; D not resolved. Germline CDR1 SGHNT, CDR2 YYREEE (reference sequence). The V gene lost 3 bases and the J gene lost 11 bases, with 14 bases spanning the gap. This CDR3 region has 12 residues. The CDR3 sequence: CASSSLMGGAFF. CDR3 in DNA: TGTGCCAGCAGCTCCTTGATGGGTGGGGCTTTCTTT.

This chain uses TRBV5-1 with TRBJ2-1; perhaps TRBD1 as D (5 bases). This CDR3 spans 15 amino acids. In germline, CDR1 is SGHRS, CDR2 YFSETQ. With 3 bases removed from V and 1 base from J, the gap between germline ends came to 11 bases. CDR3 amino acids: CASSSTGYSYNEQFF. The CDR3 DNA is TGCGCCAGCAGCTCTACAGGTTATTCCTACAATGAGCAGTTCTTC.

The rearrangement joins TRBV6-6 to TRBJ1-1; no clear D gene. In germline, CDR1 is MNHNY, CDR2 SVGAGI (reference sequence). Deletions cut 7 bases from V and 1 base from J, with 16 bases between. This CDR3 is 15 amino acids long. The CDR3 is CASIGGLAWNTEAFF. The CDR3 DNA is TGTGCCAGCATCGGTGGGCTAGCCTGGAACACTGAAGCTTTCTTT.

This clone was picked up a small number of times. The J gene is TRBJ2-2, the V gene TRBV7-9; D is ambiguous. There are 12 residues in the CDR3. V shed 3 bases and J shed 6 bases, with 5 bases lying between them. Germline V gene sequence: CDR1 SEHNR, CDR2 FQNEAQ (reference sequence). The CDR3 loop is CASSFRPGELFF. In DNA form, the CDR3 reads TGTGCCAGCAGCTTTCGTCCCGGGGAGCTGTTTTTT.

The rearrangement uses TRBV7-8 and TRBJ1-3; TRBD1 matches 9 bases. The CDR3 runs to 15 residues. The ends lost 6 bases at V and 4 bases at J; junction bases unmatched: 7. Germline CDR1 SGHVS, CDR2 FQNEAQ. CDR3 loop: CASRIQGAAGNTIYF. The CDR3 DNA sequence: TGTGCCAGCAGGATACAGGGGGCAGCCGGAAACACCATATATTTT.

This chain joins TRBV7-8 and TRBJ2-7; 13 bases align to TRBD2. V shed 1 base and J 7 bases; nucleotides not matched to a gene: 4. This CDR3 is built from 15 residues. In germline, CDR1 is SGHVS, CDR2 FQNEAQ. The CDR3 sequence: CASSLGTSGGREQYF. The CDR3 DNA is TGTGCCAGCAGCTTAGGGACTAGCGGGGGCCGGGAGCAGTACTTC.

V gene TRBV2 combines with J gene TRBJ2-3; 11 bases fit TRBD2. Germline trimming cut 6 bases from V and 0 bases from J; bases unmatched to any gene: 2. Per the germline V gene, CDR1 is SNHLY and CDR2 is FYNNEI. The CDR3 has 15 amino acids. The CDR3 coding sequence is TGTGCCAGCAGGGGACTAGCGGTTAGCACAGATACGCAGTATTTT. Protein product: CASRGLAVSTDTQYF.

This clone was seen a handful of times. The rearrangement uses TRBV29-1 and TRBJ2-5, with 9 bases identical to TRBD1. Germline CDR1 SQVTM, CDR2 ANQGSEA. CDR3 length: 13 amino acids. V was pared by 8 bases and J by 4 bases, with 8 bases of the junction left unmatched. The CDR3 is CSLGQGVSETQYF. CDR3 DNA sequence: TGCAGCCTGGGACAGGGTGTCTCAGAGACCCAGTACTTC.

This CDR3 reads CASSPSPNSEYGYTF. CDR3 nucleotides: TGTGCCAGCAGCCCCTCCCCAAACTCTGAATACGGCTACACCTTC. The chain uses TRBV7-9 and TRBJ1-2; D is unclear. Trimming cost V 5 bases and J 8 bases, with 21 bases left between them. Germline V CDR1 and CDR2: SEHNR, FQNEAQ (reference sequence). The CDR3 contains 15 residues.

CDR3 sequence: CASSRGDVGSTEAFF. The CDR3 bases are TGCGCCAGCAGCCGGGGGGACGTAGGGAGCACTGAAGCTTTCTTT. V usage is TRBV4-3 and J usage is TRBJ1-1, with D maybe TRBD1 (5 bases). CDR1 LGHNA and CDR2 YSLEER come from the germline V gene. V lost 4 bases, J lost 4 bases, and 16 bases lay in between. CDR3 length: 15 residues.

The chain uses TRBV5-1 and TRBJ2-3; 7 bases align to TRBD2. The V segment lost 5 bases and the J segment 1 base; nucleotides outside the gene matches: 4. The CDR3 covers 14 residues. Germline loops: CDR1 SGHRS, CDR2 YFSETQ. The CDR3 sequence: CASSSSGGTDTQYF. The CDR3 DNA reads as TGCGCCAGCAGTTCTAGCGGAGGCACAGATACGCAGTATTTT.

This clone was picked up one time. The CDR3 sequence is CASSRDRGANTGELFF. CDR3 nucleotide sequence: TGTGCCAGCAGCCGGGACAGGGGTGCGAACACCGGGGAGCTGTTTTTT. The gene calls are TRBV7-2 and TRBJ2-2; 10 bases align to TRBD1. Looked up from germline, CDR1 is SGHTA and CDR2 is FQGNSA. The CDR3 totals 16 residues. V was clipped by 5 bases and J by 0 bases; unmatched bases: 3.

This rearrangement joins TRBV5-4 to TRBJ2-7; D call uncertain. CDR1 SGHNT and CDR2 YYREEE come from the germline V gene (reference sequence). V was pared by 4 bases and J by 2 bases, with 10 bases between. CDR3 size: 13 residues. The CDR3 sequence is CASSLDGPYEQYF. The CDR3 DNA is TGTGCCAGCAGCCTAGACGGACCCTACGAGCAGTACTTC.

The chain links TRBV19 to TRBJ2-2; possibly TRBD1 for D (5 bases). V dropped 5 bases and J dropped 4 bases, with 11 bases sitting between them. The CDR3 has 14 amino acids. Germline V lookup: CDR1 LNHDA, CDR2 SQIVND (reference sequence). The CDR3 region has the DNA TGTGCCAGTAGTTCAGCAGGGCCCACCGGGGAGCTGTTTTTT. Protein product: CASSSAGPTGELFF.

The chain carries TRBV11-2 and TRBJ2-1; D perhaps matches TRBD2 (6 bases). The CDR3 totals 12 residues. V lost 5 bases, J lost 7 bases, and 9 bases lay in between. Germline loops: CDR1 SGHAT, CDR2 FQNNGV. The CDR3, as DNA: TGTGCCAGCAGCCGGGAGCGGAATGAGCAGTTCTTC. Translated: CASSRERNEQFF.

This clone was detected once. The chain recombines TRBV7-9 with TRBJ2-2, with 10 bases aligning to TRBD2. The CDR3 is 19 residues long. Germline V gene data show CDR1 as SEHNR and CDR2 as FQNEAQ (reference sequence). The V segment lost 6 bases and the J segment 5 bases; nucleotides outside the gene matches: 18. For the CDR3, the DNA is TGTGCCAGCAGTAACGGGCGGCGGCTAGCGGGAGCTCATACCGGGGAGCTGTTTTTT. Its protein product is CASSNGRRLAGAHTGELFF.

The chain uses TRBV18 and TRBJ2-3, with 7 nucleotides matching TRBD2. V lost 6 bases, J lost 13 bases, and 16 bases stayed unmatched. CDR1 is KGHSH, CDR2 LQKENI, per germline. The CDR3 runs to 14 residues. CDR3 nucleotide sequence: TGTGCCAGCTCCCTCCAGCATGGGGAGGGTAGTGAGTATTTT. It is translated as CASSLQHGEGSEYF.